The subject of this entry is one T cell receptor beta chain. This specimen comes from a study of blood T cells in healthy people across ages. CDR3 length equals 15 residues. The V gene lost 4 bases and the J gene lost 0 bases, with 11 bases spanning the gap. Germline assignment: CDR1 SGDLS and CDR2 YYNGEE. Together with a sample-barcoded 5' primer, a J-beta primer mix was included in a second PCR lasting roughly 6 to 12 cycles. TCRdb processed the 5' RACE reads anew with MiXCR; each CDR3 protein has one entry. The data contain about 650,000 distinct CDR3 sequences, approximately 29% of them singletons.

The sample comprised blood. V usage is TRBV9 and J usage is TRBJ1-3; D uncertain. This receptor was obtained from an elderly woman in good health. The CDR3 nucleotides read TGTGCCAGCAGCTCAGAAGGGTCCTCTGGAAACACCATATATTTT. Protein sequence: CASSSEGSSGNTIYF.